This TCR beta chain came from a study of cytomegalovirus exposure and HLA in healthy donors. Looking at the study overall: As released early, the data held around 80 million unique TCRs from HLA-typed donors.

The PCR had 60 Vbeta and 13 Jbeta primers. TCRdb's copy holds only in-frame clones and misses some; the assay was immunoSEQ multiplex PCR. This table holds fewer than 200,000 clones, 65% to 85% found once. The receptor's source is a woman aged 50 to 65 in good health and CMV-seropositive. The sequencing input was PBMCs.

The CDR3 bases are TGCGCCAGCAGCTTGAACTCTGAAGAGACCCAGTACTTC. Residues: CASSLNSEETQYF. V usage is TRBV5-1 and J usage is TRBJ2-5; no definite D call. CDR3 length: 13 amino acids. Germline lookup yields CDR1 SGHRS and CDR2 YFSETQ. V was clipped by 1 base and J by 3 bases, with 7 bases between them. The entire variable domain, with the rest obtained from reference TRBV5-1 and TRBJ2-5, is as follows: KAGVTQTPRYLIKTRGQQVTLSCSPISGHRSVSWYQQTPGQGLQFLFEYFSETQRNKGNFPGRFSGRQFSNSRSEMNVSTLELGDSALYLCASSLNSEETQYFGPGTRLLVL.